This TCR beta chain was documented in a study of shared clonotypes between healthy human individuals. Study-level background: Per donor, three plates held CD4 naive cells, three held CD4 memory, two held CD8 naive and one held CD8 memory.

Libraries were prepared by immunoSEQ multiplex PCR; TCRdb keeps only in-frame clonotypes and omits some of them. The sample yields 2 million to 2.5 million clones, about 94% seen once. The sequenced material came from naive CD4+ T cells sorted from blood. Subset reported: CD45RA+ positively selected. This TCR was sampled from a man aged 18 to 30 in good health.

The CDR3 sequence is CASSLVQGPGNTIYF. The CDR3 bases are TGCGCCAGCAGCTTGGTACAGGGCCCTGGAAACACCATATATTTT. V is TRBV5-1 and J is TRBJ1-3; the D gene is possibly TRBD1 (6 bases). There are 15 residues in the CDR3. Germline loops: CDR1 SGHRS, CDR2 YFSETQ. Trimming pared 0 bases from V and 2 bases from J, leaving 9 bases between.